This TCR beta chain was recovered during a study of blood T cell repertoires in COVID-19. Study in general: Samples came from the United States, Italy and Spain, spanning acute and convalescent COVID-19. In each case, the material was cDNA or gDNA derived from T cells, B-cell-depleted T cells, or PBMCs.

Under the authors' procedure: Using reference gene primer amplification, nucleated cell counts were estimated. Repertoires were generated with immunoSEQ multiplex PCR, while TCRdb's copy carries only in-frame clones and drops some. V, J and clone size reflect that table, while D and trimming were determined from the DNA. Among 130,000 or so clones listed, 70% to 90% were seen once. This CDR3 is 14 amino acids long. Germline V gene lookup returns CDR1 SGHRS and CDR2 YFSETQ. V lost 0 bases and J 4 bases, leaving 7 bases between the germline ends. V usage is TRBV5-1 and J usage is TRBJ1-4, with D perhaps matching TRBD1 (6 bases). The sequence came from a woman aged 60 to 75 with acute or convalescent COVID-19. Sequenced: peripheral blood. CDR3 in amino acids: CASSLGTVNEKLFF. The CDR3 DNA follows: TGCGCCAGCAGCTTGGGGACAGTTAATGAAAAACTGTTTTTT.